Presented here are 27 T cell receptor beta chains from one specimen sequenced in a study of T-cell reconstitution after alpha-beta-depleted transplantation in children. Researchers prepared the TCRbeta library using unique molecular identifiers, the study reports. TCRdb reprocessed the PCR reads via MiXCR and lists one record per CDR3 protein. Among about 360,000 distinct CDR3 sequences listed, about an eighth were seen once. The input for sequencing was PBMCs, taken from the stem cell graft. Receptors were obtained from a human donor who donated a stem cell graft to a child with Fanconi anemia.

The chain couples TRBV19 to TRBJ1-1, with no clear D. The CDR3 totals 14 residues. V was trimmed by 5 bases and J by 4 bases, leaving 14 bases between them. Germline CDR1 LNHDA, CDR2 SQIVND (reference sequence). The CDR3 coding sequence is TGTGCCAGTAGTGGCGGGAGTGGGAGCACTGAAGCTTTCTTT. It codes for CASSGGSGSTEAFF.

A few counts support this clonotype. The chain links TRBV7-9 to TRBJ1-6; D is perhaps TRBD1 (5 bases). This CDR3 region has 14 residues. From germline, CDR1 is SEHNR and CDR2 FQNEAQ (reference sequence). V was cut by 3 bases and J by 6 bases, with 9 bases left in between. This CDR3 reads CASSLQRGNSPLHF. DNA of the CDR3: TGTGCCAGCAGCTTGCAAAGGGGTAATTCACCCCTCCACTTT.

There are a few counts of this clonotype. The V call is TRBV5-1, the J call TRBJ2-5; 12 bases map to TRBD2. J lost 5 bases, V lost 4 bases, and 6 bases had no gene match. The germline V gene encodes CDR1 SGHRS and CDR2 YFSETQ. The CDR3 is 15 amino acids. Here the CDR3 DNA reads TGCGCCAGCAGCACCTCTCTAGCGGGGGGGGAGACCCAGTACTTC. It encodes CASSTSLAGGETQYF.

The chain couples TRBV7-2 to TRBJ1-1, with no clear D. V was trimmed by 3 bases and J by 4 bases, leaving 12 bases between them. The CDR3 is 14 amino acids. The germline gives CDR1 SGHTA, CDR2 FQGNSA. CDR3 nucleotide sequence: TGTGCCAGCAGCTTGGACGGAGTCCCCACTGAAGCTTTCTTT. This sequence encodes CASSLDGVPTEAFF. Together with reference TRBV7-2 and TRBJ1-1, the CDR3 gives the full variable domain: GAGVSQSPSNKVTEKGKDVELRCDPISGHTALYWYRQSLGQGLEFLIYFQGNSAPDKSGLPSDRFSAERTGGSVSTLTIQRTQQEDSAVYLCASSLDGVPTEAFFGQGTRLTVV.

This clonotype was found many times. The V and J genes are TRBV3-1 and TRBJ2-1; a possible D gene is TRBD2 (7 bases). V lost 4 bases to trimming and J lost 4 bases, with 14 bases between them. The CDR3 runs to 15 residues. Germline values: CDR1 LGHDT, CDR2 YNNKEL (reference sequence). The CDR3 is CASSRGAGAYNEQFF. As DNA, the CDR3 is TGTGCCAGCAGCCGAGGGGCGGGGGCATACAATGAGCAGTTCTTC.

Only one count was recorded for this clonotype. It may be a read error: a sequence one base away is much more abundant. Lacking the conserved final phenylalanine or tryptophan, this CDR3 likely reflects a read error. The chain is built from TRBV14 and TRBJ2-1; D is unclear. This CDR3 is built from 15 residues. Trimming pared 0 bases from V and 9 bases from J, leaving 15 bases between. Germline V gives CDR1 SGHDN, CDR2 FVKESK. CDR3 residues: CASSQEVKLRGEQFV. CDR3 in DNA: TGTGCCAGCAGCCAAGAAGTAAAGCTCCGCGGTGAGCAGTTCGTC.

This clonotype was observed many times. The V and J genes are TRBV20-1 and TRBJ1-1, with a tentative D call TRBD1 (5 bases). The germline V gene encodes CDR1 DFQATT and CDR2 SNEGSKA (reference sequence). The CDR3 has 12 amino acids. Trimming left V 0 bases short and J 7 bases short, with 9 bases between. The CDR3 sequence is CSARDPGVEAFF. The CDR3, as DNA: TGCAGTGCTAGAGATCCGGGGGTTGAAGCTTTCTTT.

This clonotype was observed many times. The chain combines TRBV4-2 with TRBJ1-5; maybe TRBD1 (5 bases). Germline V gene data show CDR1 as LGHNA and CDR2 as YNFKEQ. The CDR3 is made up of 17 amino acids. V was clipped by 0 bases and J by 0 bases, with 12 bases between them. The CDR3 bases are TGTGCCAGCAGCCAAGATGGCGGGGCTTATAGCAATCAGCCCCAGCATTTT. Amino acids: CASSQDGGAYSNQPQHF.

This clonotype was seen a few times. The chain couples TRBV3-1 to TRBJ2-5, with D possibly matching TRBD1 (6 bases). The CDR3 is 16 amino acids. Trimming left V 4 bases short and J 5 bases short, with 20 bases between. CDR1 is LGHDT and CDR2 is YNNKEL in the germline V gene (reference sequence). The chain's CDR3 is CASSLSPRGWPETQYF. The DNA of the CDR3 is TGTGCCAGCAGCCTTAGTCCGAGGGGGTGGCCGGAGACCCAGTACTTC.

This clonotype was seen a few times. This rearrangement joins TRBV5-1 to TRBJ2-1; 8 bases map to TRBD1. V shed 4 bases and J 1 base; nucleotides not matched to a gene: 7. The CDR3 is 16 amino acids. CDR1 is SGHRS, CDR2 YFSETQ, per germline. The CDR3 spells CASSALQGGSYNEQFF. In nucleotides, the CDR3 is TGCGCCAGCAGCGCCCTACAGGGGGGTTCCTACAATGAGCAGTTCTTC.

The sample holds a few counts of this clonotype. The chain links TRBV7-9 to TRBJ1-1, with TRBD1 matching over 8 bases. Germline CDR1 is SEHNR and CDR2 is FQNEAQ (reference sequence). V shed 5 bases and J 5 bases; nucleotides not matched to a gene: 10. This CDR3 has 15 residues. Written as DNA, the CDR3 is TGTGCCAGCAGCCGAGGACAGGGCGCGTTTACTGAAGCTTTCTTT. Translating gives CASSRGQGAFTEAFF.

This sequence joins TRBV10-2 and TRBJ2-3, with a weak D call TRBD2 (5 bases). Trimming removed 6 bases at V and 1 base at J, with 17 bases between. The CDR3 totals 16 residues. The V gene's germline CDR1 is WSHSY and CDR2 SAAADI. This chain's CDR3 is CASSEGLRGGTDTQYF. CDR3 bases: TGCGCCAGCAGCGAGGGCCTCCGGGGAGGCACAGATACGCAGTATTTT.

This chain links TRBV9 with TRBJ2-3, with 7 bases lining up with TRBD2. The CDR3 covers 15 residues. Germline trimming cut 5 bases from V and 0 bases from J; bases unmatched to any gene: 6. CDR1 and CDR2 (germline): SGDLS, YYNGEE. DNA for the CDR3: TGTGCCAGCAGGGCCGGGGGGAGTAGCACAGATACGCAGTATTTT. Translating it yields CASRAGGSSTDTQYF.

This clonotype was seen repeatedly, ten times or more. The J gene is TRBJ1-5, the V gene TRBV2, with D maybe TRBD1 (5 bases). Germline V lookup: CDR1 SNHLY, CDR2 FYNNEI. V lost 5 bases, J lost 8 bases, and 13 bases lay in between. The CDR3 loop spans 13 amino acids. CDR3 sequence (DNA): TGTGCCAGCAGTTACCTCAGGGAGGAGCCCCAGCATTTT. It yields the protein CASSYLREEPQHF.

The rearrangement uses TRBV25-1 and TRBJ1-6; D is unclear. Germline V gene sequence: CDR1 MGHDK, CDR2 SYGVNS. The V end lost 4 bases, the J end lost 7 bases, and 11 bases lay between the germline ends. The CDR3 extends over 14 amino acids. The CDR3 loop is CASSGNPNNSPLHF. In DNA, the CDR3 is TGTGCCAGCAGTGGGAACCCGAACAATTCACCCCTCCACTTT.

This clonotype was recorded at least ten times. The chain combines TRBV28 with TRBJ2-3, with 15 bases lining up with TRBD2. This CDR3 has 19 amino acids. Germline lookup yields CDR1 MDHEN and CDR2 SYDVKM. V lost 5 bases and J lost 2; bases outside the gene matches: 11. The CDR3 region is CASSPEGTSGGINTDTQYF. CDR3 DNA: TGTGCCAGCAGTCCCGAAGGGACTAGCGGGGGGATCAACACAGATACGCAGTATTTT.

This clonotype occurred many times. This chain links TRBV29-1 with TRBJ1-5, with no clear D. Looked up from germline, CDR1 is SQVTM and CDR2 is ANQGSEA. V dropped 1 base and J dropped 7 bases, with 11 bases sitting between them. CDR3 length: 13 amino acids. CDR3 amino acids: CSVEGGAGQPQHF. Written as DNA, the CDR3 is TGCAGCGTTGAAGGCGGAGCGGGACAGCCCCAGCATTTT.

This chain links TRBV7-3 with TRBJ2-3; no clear D. The CDR3 consists of 15 residues. The V gene lost 2 bases and the J gene lost 1 base, with 10 bases spanning the gap. Per the germline V gene, CDR1 is SGHTA and CDR2 is FQGTGA. The DNA for the CDR3 is TGTGCCAGCAGCTTAGGGGTAACCGGCACAGATACGCAGTATTTT. Amino acid sequence: CASSLGVTGTDTQYF.

This chain uses TRBV28 with TRBJ1-2, with 10 bases fitting TRBD1. Germline values: CDR1 MDHEN, CDR2 SYDVKM. The CDR3 extends over 13 amino acids. The junction had 11 bases not matched to a gene; V was cut back by 11 bases and J by 8 bases. The CDR3 here is CAVNRQGAVGYTF. CDR3 DNA: TGTGCCGTAAATAGACAGGGGGCGGTGGGCTACACCTTC.

The chain joins TRBV6-1 to TRBJ1-1; D remains unclear. Germline CDR1 and CDR2: MNHNS and SASEGT. V was clipped by 7 bases and J by 0 bases, with 12 bases between them. The CDR3 loop spans 14 amino acids. The DNA for the CDR3 is TGTGCCAGCAAACCGTCAGGCGTGAACACTGAAGCTTTCTTT. This codes for CASKPSGVNTEAFF.

This clonotype was seen a handful of times. This chain uses TRBV5-1 with TRBJ2-5, with 8 bases matching TRBD1. This CDR3 spans 13 amino acids. V lost 4 bases, J lost 5 bases, and 4 bases stayed unmatched. Germline V gene sequence: CDR1 SGHRS, CDR2 YFSETQ. The CDR3 DNA reads TGCGCCAGCAGCAGGGGACAGGACGAGACCCAGTACTTC. The encoded protein is CASSRGQDETQYF.

Many counts were recorded for this clonotype. The rearrangement uses TRBV29-1 and TRBJ1-1; tentative D call: TRBD1 (5 bases). Trimming cost V 4 bases and J 0 bases, with 9 bases left between them. Germline V gives CDR1 SQVTM, CDR2 ANQGSEA. There are 13 residues in the CDR3. DNA for the CDR3: TGCAGCGTTGTAGGGGATGTGAACACTGAAGCTTTCTTT. Protein product: CSVVGDVNTEAFF. Based on the CDR3 plus reference TRBV29-1 and TRBJ1-1, the full variable domain is SAVISQKPSRDICQRGTSLTIQCQVDSQVTMMFWYRQQPGQSLTLIATANQGSEATYESGFVIDKFPISRPNLTFSTLTVSNMSPEDSSIYLCSVVGDVNTEAFFGQGTRLTVV.

This clonotype was picked up many times. This chain links TRBV12-3 or TRBV12-4 with TRBJ2-5; D is ambiguous. V was pared by 8 bases and J by 0 bases, with 10 bases between. The CDR3 loop spans 13 amino acids. CDR3 DNA: TGTGCCAGCGGCCACCGGGACCAAGAGACCCAGTACTTC. This codes for CASGHRDQETQYF.

This clonotype has a handful of counts. The J gene is TRBJ1-6, the V gene TRBV6-5, with D possibly TRBD1 on 5 matching bases. The CDR3 sequence is 17 residues long. Germline lookup yields CDR1 MNHEY and CDR2 SVGAGI. Trimming left V 4 bases short and J 2 bases short, with 15 bases between. CDR3 coding DNA: TGTGCCAGCAGTTCTTCCCATCAGGGCGCCTATAATTCACCCCTCCACTTT. Amino acid sequence: CASSSSHQGAYNSPLHF.

This clonotype came up a few times. This sequence joins TRBV6-2 or TRBV6-3 and TRBJ2-3; 8 positions match TRBD1. Germline V gene lookup returns CDR1 MNHEY and CDR2 SVGEGT. V dropped 1 base and J dropped 0; count of bases not matched to a gene: 21. The CDR3 has 22 amino acids. In DNA form, the CDR3 reads TGTGCCAGCAGTTACTTTACGGGACAGGAGGCTTACCACTTACCTAGCACAGATACGCAGTATTTT. Protein: CASSYFTGQEAYHLPSTDTQYF.

The V call is TRBV4-2, the J call TRBJ2-7; tentative D call: TRBD1 (5 bases). CDR3 length equals 13 residues. Germline CDR1 is LGHNA and CDR2 is YNFKEQ. Trimming removed 6 bases from V and 3 bases from J, with 12 bases in between. CDR3 protein: CASRSGIGYEQYF. The DNA for the CDR3 is TGTGCCAGCAGGTCAGGGATCGGCTACGAGCAGTACTTC.

This clonotype was observed a few times. The chain combines TRBV4-3 with TRBJ1-2; 9 bases are a match to TRBD1. The CDR3 is 16 amino acids. Trimming took 3 bases from V and 8 from J; bases not matched to a gene: 13. Germline V gene sequence: CDR1 LGHNA, CDR2 YSLEER. The CDR3 protein is CASSQGPGQGFKGYTF. The CDR3 DNA is TGCGCCAGCAGCCAGGGACCGGGACAGGGATTTAAGGGCTACACCTTC.